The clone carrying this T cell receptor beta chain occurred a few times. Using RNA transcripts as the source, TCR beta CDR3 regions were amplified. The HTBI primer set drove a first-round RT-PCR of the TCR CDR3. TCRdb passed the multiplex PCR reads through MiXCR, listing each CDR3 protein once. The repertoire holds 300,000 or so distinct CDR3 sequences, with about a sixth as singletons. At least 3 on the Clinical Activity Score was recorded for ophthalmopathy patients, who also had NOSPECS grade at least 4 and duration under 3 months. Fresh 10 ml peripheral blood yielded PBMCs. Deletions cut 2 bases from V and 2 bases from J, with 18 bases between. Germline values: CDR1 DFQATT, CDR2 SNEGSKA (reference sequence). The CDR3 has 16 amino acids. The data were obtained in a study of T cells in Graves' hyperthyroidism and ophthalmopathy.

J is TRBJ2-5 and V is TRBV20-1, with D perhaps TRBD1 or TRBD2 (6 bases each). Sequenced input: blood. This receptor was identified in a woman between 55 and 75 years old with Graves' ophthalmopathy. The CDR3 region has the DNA TGCAGTGCTAGACAGGTCGGGGGCCCCCCGCAAGAGACCCAGTACTTC. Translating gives CSARQVGGPPQETQYF.